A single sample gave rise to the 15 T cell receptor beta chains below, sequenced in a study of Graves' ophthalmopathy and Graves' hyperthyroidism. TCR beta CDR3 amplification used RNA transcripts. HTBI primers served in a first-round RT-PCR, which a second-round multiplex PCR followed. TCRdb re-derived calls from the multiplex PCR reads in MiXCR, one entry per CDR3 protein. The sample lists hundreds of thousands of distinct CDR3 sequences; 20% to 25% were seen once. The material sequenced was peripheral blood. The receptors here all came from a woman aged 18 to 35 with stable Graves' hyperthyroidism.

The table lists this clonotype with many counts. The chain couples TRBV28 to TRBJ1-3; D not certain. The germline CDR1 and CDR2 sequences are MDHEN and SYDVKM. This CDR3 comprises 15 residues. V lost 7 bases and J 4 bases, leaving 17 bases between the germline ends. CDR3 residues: CASTQMTVAGNTIYF. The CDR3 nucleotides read TGTGCCAGCACCCAAATGACGGTGGCAGGAAACACCATATATTTT. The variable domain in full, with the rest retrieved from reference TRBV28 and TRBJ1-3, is DVKVTQSSRYLVKRTGEKVFLECVQDMDHENMFWYRQDPGLGLRLIYFSYDVKMKEKGDIPEGYSVSREKKERFSLILESASTNQTSMYLCASTQMTVAGNTIYFGEGSWLTVV.

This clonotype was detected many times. The CDR3 loop is CSAPSRGAKNIQYF. The CDR3 DNA reads TGCAGTGCCCCCAGTCGCGGGGCCAAAAACATTCAGTACTTC. V and J are TRBV20-1 and TRBJ2-4; a possible D gene is TRBD2 (5 bases). Germline V lookup: CDR1 DFQATT, CDR2 SNEGSKA (reference sequence). The V gene lost 6 bases and the J gene lost 1 base, with 13 bases spanning the gap. This CDR3 contains 14 residues.

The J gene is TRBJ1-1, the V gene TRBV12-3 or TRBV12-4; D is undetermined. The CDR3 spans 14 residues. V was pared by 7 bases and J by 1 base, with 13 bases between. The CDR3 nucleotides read TGTGCCAGCAAGCGGTTGGTGGAGAACACTGAAGCTTTCTTT. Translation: CASKRLVENTEAFF.

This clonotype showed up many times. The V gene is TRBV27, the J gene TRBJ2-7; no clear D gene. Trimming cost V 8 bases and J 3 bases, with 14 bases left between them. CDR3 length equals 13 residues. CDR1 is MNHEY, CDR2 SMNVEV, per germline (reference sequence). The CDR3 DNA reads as TGTGCCAGCCCGTGGTTCCGATTCTACGAGCAGTACTTC. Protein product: CASPWFRFYEQYF.

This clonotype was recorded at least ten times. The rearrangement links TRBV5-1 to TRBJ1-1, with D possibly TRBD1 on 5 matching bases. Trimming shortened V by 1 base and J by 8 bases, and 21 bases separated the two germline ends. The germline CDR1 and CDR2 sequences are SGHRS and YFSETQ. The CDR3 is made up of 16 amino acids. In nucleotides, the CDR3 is TGCGCCAGCAGCTTGTTCTCGGGCAGGGAGGACCCCGAAGCTTTCTTT. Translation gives CASSLFSGREDPEAFF.

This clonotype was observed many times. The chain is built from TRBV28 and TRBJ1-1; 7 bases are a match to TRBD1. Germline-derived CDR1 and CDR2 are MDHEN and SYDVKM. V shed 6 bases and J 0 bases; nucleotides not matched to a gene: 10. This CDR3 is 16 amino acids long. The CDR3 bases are TGTGCCAGCAGCCCGGCCCCAGGGGGACTGAACACTGAAGCTTTCTTT. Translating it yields CASSPAPGGLNTEAFF. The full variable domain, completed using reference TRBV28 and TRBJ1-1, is DVKVTQSSRYLVKRTGEKVFLECVQDMDHENMFWYRQDPGLGLRLIYFSYDVKMKEKGDIPEGYSVSREKKERFSLILESASTNQTSMYLCASSPAPGGLNTEAFFGQGTRLTVV.

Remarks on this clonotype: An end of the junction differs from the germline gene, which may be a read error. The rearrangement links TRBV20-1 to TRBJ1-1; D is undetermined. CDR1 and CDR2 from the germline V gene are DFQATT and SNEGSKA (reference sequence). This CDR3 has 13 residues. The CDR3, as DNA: TGCAGTGCCCGGACGGGCGGGTACACTGATGCTTTCTTT. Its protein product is CSARTGGYTDAFF.

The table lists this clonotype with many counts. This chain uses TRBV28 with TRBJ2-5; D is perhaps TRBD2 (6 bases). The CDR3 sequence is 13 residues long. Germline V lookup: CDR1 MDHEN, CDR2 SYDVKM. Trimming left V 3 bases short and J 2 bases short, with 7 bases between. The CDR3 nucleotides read TGTGCCAGCAGTTTCGCGGGGCAAGAGACCCAGTACTTC. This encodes CASSFAGQETQYF.

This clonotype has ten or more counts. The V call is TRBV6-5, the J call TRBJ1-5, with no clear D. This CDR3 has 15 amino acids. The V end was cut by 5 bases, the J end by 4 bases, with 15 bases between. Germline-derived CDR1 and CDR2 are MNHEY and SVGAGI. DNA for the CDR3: TGTGCCAGCAGTCCAGGATTCTCCGTTAATCAGCCCCAGCATTTT. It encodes CASSPGFSVNQPQHF.

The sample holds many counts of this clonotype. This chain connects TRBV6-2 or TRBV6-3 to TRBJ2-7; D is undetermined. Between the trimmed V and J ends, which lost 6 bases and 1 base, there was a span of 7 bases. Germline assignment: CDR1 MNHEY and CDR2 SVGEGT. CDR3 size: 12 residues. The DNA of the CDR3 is TGTGCCAGCAGCCCCCGGTCCTACGAGCAGTACTTC. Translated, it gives CASSPRSYEQYF.

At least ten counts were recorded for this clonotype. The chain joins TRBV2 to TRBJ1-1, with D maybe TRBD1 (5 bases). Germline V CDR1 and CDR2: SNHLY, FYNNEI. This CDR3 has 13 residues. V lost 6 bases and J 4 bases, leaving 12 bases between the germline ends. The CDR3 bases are TGTGCCAGCAGCGCAGGGAGCCTCACTGAAGCTTTCTTT. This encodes CASSAGSLTEAFF. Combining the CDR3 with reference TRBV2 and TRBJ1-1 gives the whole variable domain EPEVTQTPSHQVTQMGQEVILRCVPISNHLYFYWYRQILGQKVEFLVSFYNNEISEKSEIFDDQFSVERPDGSNFTLKIRSTKLEDSAMYFCASSAGSLTEAFFGQGTRLTVV.

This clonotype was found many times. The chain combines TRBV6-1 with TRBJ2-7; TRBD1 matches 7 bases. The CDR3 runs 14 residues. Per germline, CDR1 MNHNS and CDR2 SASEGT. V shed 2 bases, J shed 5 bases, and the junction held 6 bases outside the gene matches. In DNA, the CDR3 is TGTGCCAGCAGTGAAACTCAGGGGGAGAACGAGCAGTACTTC. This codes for CASSETQGENEQYF.

The CDR3: CSAPMGRNEQYF. The CDR3 DNA is TGCAGTGCCCCCATGGGGCGGAACGAGCAGTACTTC. J is TRBJ2-7 and V is TRBV20-1; maybe TRBD1 (5 bases). The CDR3 length is 12 residues. Per germline, CDR1 DFQATT and CDR2 SNEGSKA (reference sequence). Trimming shortened V by 6 bases and J by 5 bases, and 14 bases separated the two germline ends.

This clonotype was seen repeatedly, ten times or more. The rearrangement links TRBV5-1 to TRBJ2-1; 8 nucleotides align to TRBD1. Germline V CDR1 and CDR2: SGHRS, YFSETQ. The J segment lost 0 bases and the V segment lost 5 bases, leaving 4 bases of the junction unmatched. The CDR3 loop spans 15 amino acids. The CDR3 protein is CASSRGQGSYNEQFF. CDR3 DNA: TGCGCCAGCAGTCGAGGACAGGGCTCCTACAATGAGCAGTTCTTC.

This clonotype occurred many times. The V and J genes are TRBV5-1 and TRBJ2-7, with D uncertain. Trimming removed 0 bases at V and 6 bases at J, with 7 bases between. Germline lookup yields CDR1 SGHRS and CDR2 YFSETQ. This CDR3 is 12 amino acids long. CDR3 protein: CASSLDWVEQYF. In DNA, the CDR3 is TGCGCCAGCAGCTTGGATTGGGTCGAGCAGTACTTC.